One sample yielded the 16 T cell receptor beta chains listed below, sequenced in a study of lymphopenia after photon versus proton radiotherapy. Method: immunoSEQ multiplex PCR; TCRdb's copy keeps in-frame clones and lacks some. The table includes roughly 49,000 clones, about 92% detected once. The starting material was peripheral blood, obtained from a patient treated with photon-based radiotherapy. These receptors were collected from a woman aged 40 to 55 with cholangiocarcinoma.

The chain employs TRBV30 and TRBJ2-2, with D perhaps assigned TRBD1 or TRBD2 (5 bases each). The CDR3 contains 17 residues. The V gene lost 2 bases and the J gene lost 1 base, with 17 bases spanning the gap. Germline V gene sequence: CDR1 GTSNPN, CDR2 SVGIG (reference sequence). CDR3 sequence (DNA): TGTGCCTGGAGTAGCCCAGGGACCCCGGGGAACACCGGGGAGCTGTTTTTT. It encodes CAWSSPGTPGNTGELFF.

V and J are TRBV19 and TRBJ1-2, with D maybe TRBD1 (6 bases). The V and J ends lost 11 bases and 4 bases respectively, with 14 bases between them. Per germline, CDR1 LNHDA and CDR2 SQIVND (reference sequence). The CDR3 is made up of 12 amino acids. The CDR3 spells CASSGQTYGYTF. CDR3 DNA sequence: TGTGCCTCGTCCGGACAGACCTATGGCTACACCTTC.

As DNA, the CDR3 is TGTGCCAGCAGTACCGGGACATTCTCCTACGAGCAGTACTTC. Translation gives CASSTGTFSYEQYF. The chain carries TRBV6-1 and TRBJ2-7; possible D gene TRBD1, 6 bases. Germline lookup yields CDR1 MNHNS and CDR2 SASEGT. V gave up 5 bases and J gave up 0 bases, with 11 bases separating them. CDR3 size: 14 residues.

This chain uses TRBV5-1 with TRBJ1-1; D unresolved. There are 16 residues in the CDR3. Germline loops: CDR1 SGHRS, CDR2 YFSETQ. Trimming shortened V by 2 bases and J by 5 bases, and 19 bases separated the two germline ends. CDR3: CASSLPSGLSGTEAFF. CDR3 DNA: TGCGCCAGCAGCTTACCCTCCGGGTTGTCGGGAACTGAAGCTTTCTTT.

This clone has a handful of counts. The chain uses TRBV5-1 and TRBJ2-7; D unresolved. Germline CDR1 and CDR2: SGHRS and YFSETQ. Trimming took off 4 bases at V and 6 bases at J, with 11 bases between the two ends. The CDR3 spans 12 residues. CDR3 in DNA: TGCGCCAGCAGCCCTGGATTGGGCGAGCAGTACTTC. This gives the protein CASSPGLGEQYF.

This clone appeared once. This chain connects TRBV4-2 to TRBJ1-2; possible D gene TRBD1, 6 bases. The CDR3 runs to 13 residues. The V and J ends lost 10 bases and 0 bases respectively, with 12 bases between them. Germline V CDR1 and CDR2: LGHNA, YNFKEQ. This chain's CDR3 is CATLQGANYGYTF. The CDR3 coding sequence is TGTGCCACTCTACAGGGAGCTAACTATGGCTACACCTTC.

In this sample, this clone turned up once. V is TRBV5-6 and J is TRBJ2-3; TRBD2 matches 10 bases. V shed 3 bases and J 2 bases; nucleotides not matched to a gene: 6. Looked up from germline, CDR1 is SGHDT and CDR2 is YYEEEE. The CDR3 covers 16 residues. The CDR3 region is CASSSSGRGFTDTQYF. The CDR3 nucleotides are TGTGCCAGCAGCTCCAGCGGGAGGGGTTTCACAGATACGCAGTATTTT.

The chain has TRBV7-9 and TRBJ2-7; no firm D call. In germline, CDR1 is SEHNR, CDR2 FQNEAQ (reference sequence). The V gene lost 6 bases and the J gene lost 0 bases, with 9 bases spanning the gap. The CDR3 is made up of 13 amino acids. For the CDR3, the DNA is TGTGCCAGCAGTTCGGAAAGCTCCTACGAGCAGTACTTC. Amino acid sequence: CASSSESSYEQYF.

The rearrangement uses TRBV5-4 and TRBJ1-4; TRBD1 might be the D (6 bases). V was pared by 5 bases and J by 2 bases, with 13 bases between. Germline CDR1 and CDR2: SGHNT and YYREEE (reference sequence). This CDR3 has 15 residues. The CDR3 region has the DNA TGTGCCAGCAGGGAAGCAGGGGCTACTAATGAAAAACTGTTTTTT. This translates into CASREAGATNEKLFF.

The chain links TRBV7-2 to TRBJ2-3; unclear D gene. The CDR3 extends over 13 amino acids. In germline, CDR1 is SGHTA, CDR2 FQGNSA. Trimming removed 3 bases at V and 4 bases at J, with 8 bases between. CDR3 nucleotides: TGTGCCAGCAGCTTCTTTTTGGCAGATACGCAGTATTTT. The encoded protein is CASSFFLADTQYF.

This clone was observed once. The chain combines TRBV4-2 with TRBJ2-5; no clear D gene. The CDR3 runs 12 residues. V lost 3 bases to trimming and J lost 4 bases, with 6 bases between them. The germline V gene encodes CDR1 LGHNA and CDR2 YNFKEQ. The CDR3 protein is CASSQGRETQYF. The DNA of the CDR3 is TGTGCCAGCAGCCAGGGAAGAGAGACCCAGTACTTC.

This rearrangement joins TRBV19 to TRBJ1-4; D unresolved. V was clipped by 5 bases and J by 8 bases, with 15 bases between them. The CDR3 is 14 residues long. Germline CDR1 LNHDA, CDR2 SQIVND (reference sequence). The CDR3 protein is CASSGQRGREKLFF. CDR3 sequence (DNA): TGTGCCAGTAGTGGGCAGAGAGGGCGGGAAAAACTGTTTTTT.

This clone was observed a single time. The V gene is TRBV7-9, the J gene TRBJ2-5, with D perhaps assigned TRBD1 or TRBD2 (5 bases each). The CDR3 covers 14 residues. The germline CDR1 and CDR2 sequences are SEHNR and FQNEAQ (reference sequence). Trimming removed 5 bases from V and 4 bases from J, with 14 bases in between. The CDR3 sequence is CASSRDGQRETQYF. In DNA, the CDR3 is TGTGCCAGCAGCCGGGACGGCCAAAGAGAGACCCAGTACTTC. The full variable domain, rest sourced from reference TRBV7-9 and TRBJ2-5, is DTGVSQNPRHKITKRGQNVTFRCDPISEHNRLYWYRQTLGQGPEFLTYFQNEAQLEKSRLLSDRFSAERPKGSFSTLEIQRTEQGDSAMYLCASSRDGQRETQYFGPGTRLLVL.

The chain carries TRBV5-4 and TRBJ2-7; the D gene is possibly TRBD1 (6 bases). The V end lost 2 bases, the J end lost 6 bases, and 12 bases lay between the germline ends. Germline V gene lookup returns CDR1 SGHNT and CDR2 YYREEE (reference sequence). The CDR3 loop spans 13 amino acids. CDR3 loop: CASSLPGVAEQYF. CDR3 sequence (DNA): TGTGCCAGCAGCTTACCAGGGGTGGCCGAGCAGTACTTC.

The rearrangement uses TRBV7-8 and TRBJ2-1, with a possible D match to TRBD2 (6 bases). Per germline, CDR1 SGHVS and CDR2 FQNEAQ. Trimming took off 1 base at V and 10 bases at J, with 11 bases between the two ends. The CDR3 contains 13 residues. In DNA, the CDR3 is TGTGCCAGCAGCTTAGGGGGCGGGATGGAGCAGTTCTTC. It yields the protein CASSLGGGMEQFF.

This chain connects TRBV5-4 to TRBJ2-6, with D tentatively TRBD1 or TRBD2 (5 bases each). Germline V gene sequence: CDR1 SGHNT, CDR2 YYREEE (reference sequence). The CDR3 loop spans 19 amino acids. The ends were cut back, 4 bases at V and 0 bases at J, with 20 bases in the middle. The CDR3 reads CASSPLVGDQSSGANVLTF. CDR3 DNA sequence: TGTGCCAGCAGCCCCCTAGTTGGGGACCAGTCCTCTGGGGCCAACGTCCTGACTTTC.